The clone carrying this T cell receptor beta chain was recorded at least ten times. This sample was taken from a study of T cells in Graves' hyperthyroidism and ophthalmopathy. Overall study context: Peripheral blood sampling occurred at initial diagnosis, before any treatment.

The PBMCs had their origin in 10 ml of fresh peripheral blood. The CDR3 has 14 amino acids. V lost 0 bases and J 2 bases, leaving 6 bases between the germline ends. Germline CDR1 and CDR2: LGHNA and YSLEER. Template material for amplifying TCR beta CDR3 regions consisted of RNA transcripts. The TCR CDR3 first-round RT-PCR relied on the HTBI primer set. TCRdb used MiXCR to reprocess the multiplex PCR reads, holding one entry per CDR3 protein. The sample has some 200,000 distinct CDR3 sequences, over 15% seen once. Material: blood. V usage is TRBV4-3 and J usage is TRBJ2-3, with D possibly TRBD1 on 5 matching bases. This TCR was recovered from a middle-aged man with Graves' hyperthyroidism. The CDR3 loop is CASSQDGHTDTQYF. CDR3 coding DNA: TGCGCCAGCAGCCAAGATGGACACACAGATACGCAGTATTTT.